This T cell receptor (beta chain) is from a study of T cell responses to AZD1222 COVID-19 vaccine. The CDR3 runs 13 residues. V gave up 2 bases and J gave up 13 bases; unmatched junction bases: 7. TCRdb keeps only in-frame clones here, not all; method: immunoSEQ multiplex PCR. The profile shows 95,000 to 100,000 clones, approximately 84% of them singletons. Study findings and constraints: White British ancestry dominated among donors, who included more females, and clonal diversity was possibly underestimated. CD4 TCRs covered the whole spike, strongest at regions 160-218 and 743-854. Sampling captured repertoires only after the peak T cell response.

In regard to this clone: Antigen specificity is unknown.

The source was peripheral blood, collected 28 days after the second AZD1222 dose. The TCR sequence derives from an adult who received the AZD1222 COVID-19 vaccine. The chain recombines TRBV12-3 or TRBV12-4 with TRBJ2-1; 8 bases align to TRBD2. CDR3: CASSLFELADQFF. The CDR3 bases are TGTGCCAGCAGTTTATTCGAACTAGCGGATCAGTTCTTC.